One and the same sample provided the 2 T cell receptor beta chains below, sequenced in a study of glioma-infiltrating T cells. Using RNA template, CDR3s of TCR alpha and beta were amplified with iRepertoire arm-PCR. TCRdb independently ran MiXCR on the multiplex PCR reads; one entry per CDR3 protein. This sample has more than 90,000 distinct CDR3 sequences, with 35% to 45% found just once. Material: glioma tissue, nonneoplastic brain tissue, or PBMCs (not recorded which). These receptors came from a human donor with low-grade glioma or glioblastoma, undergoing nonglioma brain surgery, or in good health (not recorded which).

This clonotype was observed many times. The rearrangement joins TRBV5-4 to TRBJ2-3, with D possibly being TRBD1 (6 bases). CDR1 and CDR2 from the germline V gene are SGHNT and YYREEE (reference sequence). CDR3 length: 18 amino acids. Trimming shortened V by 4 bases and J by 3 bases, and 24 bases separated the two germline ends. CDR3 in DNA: TGTGCCAGCAGCGCACGCAACAGGGTTATTTCGCTAACAGATACGCAGTATTTT. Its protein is CASSARNRVISLTDTQYF.

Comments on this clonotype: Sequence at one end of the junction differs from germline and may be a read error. CDR3 sequence reads: CSSSYRKGPGRTEAFF. DNA for the CDR3: TGTTCCAGCAGTTACCGAAAAGGACCTGGGCGGACTGAAGCTTTCTTT. The chain recombines TRBV6-2 or TRBV6-3 with TRBJ1-1, with D unresolved. This CDR3 comprises 16 residues. The germline CDR1 and CDR2 sequences are MNHEY and SVGEGT.